A selection of T cell receptor beta chains follows, all from one sample in a study of beta chain features in type 1 diabetes. Data came from immunoSEQ multiplex PCR; TCRdb stores just in-frame clones and leaves some out. The sample contains some 360,000 clones, roughly a fifth of which appear only once. Sequencing was carried out using naive CD4+ T cells from blood. Receptors originate from a woman between 18 and 29 years old in good health. CDR3s include the opening cysteine and the closing phenylalanine or tryptophan. Each record gives: D gene, CDR3 length, clone size, V gene, J gene, CDR3 DNA, CDR3 protein. The D gene is left open where the match is weak. The size entry is marked missing in some rows and otherwise reads once, few, many or a size class.

D: -
length: 15
size: few
V: TRBV5-1
J: TRBJ2-5
DNA: TGCGCCAGCAGCTTGGCCGGGACACCGCGGGAGACCCAGTACTTC
CDR3: CASSLAGTPRETQYF

D: -
length: 16
size: few
V: TRBV18
J: TRBJ1-1
DNA: TGTGCCAGCTCACCACAACGGGGGGTATTGGACACTGAAGCTTTCTTT
CDR3: CASSPQRGVLDTEAFF

D: TRBD2
length: 13
size: -
V: TRBV29-1
J: TRBJ2-7
DNA: TGCAGCGTCTTAAGCGGGAATACCTACGAGCAGTACTTC
CDR3: CSVLSGNTYEQYF

D: -
length: 14
size: few
V: TRBV9
J: TRBJ2-2
DNA: TGTGCCAGCAGCGTAGGCGGGGCTCTCGGGGAGCTGTTTTTT
CDR3: CASSVGGALGELFF

D: TRBD2
length: 15
size: -
V: TRBV11-2
J: TRBJ2-7
DNA: TGTGCCAGCAGCTTAGTTACAGCGGGGGCCTACGAGCAGTACTTC
CDR3: CASSLVTAGAYEQYF

D: -
length: 14
size: -
V: TRBV15
J: TRBJ2-2
DNA: TGTGCCACCAGCAGACTTCAGGGGTCCGGGGAGCTGTTTTTT
CDR3: CATSRLQGSGELFF

D: -
length: 14
size: few
V: TRBV7-9
J: TRBJ2-1
DNA: TGTGCCAGCAGCTTACAAACAGGCCTCAATGAGCAGTTCTTC
CDR3: CASSLQTGLNEQFF

D: -
length: 12
size: few
V: TRBV7-9
J: TRBJ1-2
DNA: TGTGCCAGCAGTCGCGGTAGCTATGGCTACACCTTC
CDR3: CASSRGSYGYTF

D: TRBD2
length: 16
size: few
V: TRBV7-9
J: TRBJ2-7
DNA: TGTGCCAGCAGCTCGCACCCAGCGGGAGGAGGCAACGAGCAGTACTTC
CDR3: CASSSHPAGGGNEQYF

D: -
length: 14
size: -
V: TRBV5-1
J: TRBJ1-2
DNA: TGCGCCAGCAGCTTGCCAGGACAAAACTATGGCTACACCTTC
CDR3: CASSLPGQNYGYTF

D: TRBD2
length: 17
size: few
V: TRBV5-1
J: TRBJ2-5
DNA: TGCGCCAGCAGCTTAATAGCGGGAGAAGTGGGCCAAGAGACCCAGTACTTC
CDR3: CASSLIAGEVGQETQYF

D: -
length: 14
size: -
V: TRBV5-1
J: TRBJ2-5
DNA: TGCGCCAGCACCTCCGATCACTTTCAAGAGACCCAGTACTTC
CDR3: CASTSDHFQETQYF

D: -
length: 15
size: few
V: TRBV7-2
J: TRBJ2-2
DNA: TGTGCCAGCAGCTTAGTCTCGGTCAACACCGGGGAGCTGTTTTTT
CDR3: CASSLVSVNTGELFF

D: -
length: 16
size: -
V: TRBV5-1
J: TRBJ1-1
DNA: TGCGCCAGCAGCTTGATGACAGTCCAAATAAACACTGAAGCTTTCTTT
CDR3: CASSLMTVQINTEAFF

D: TRBD1
length: 15
size: few
V: TRBV7-2
J: TRBJ2-7
DNA: TGTGCCAGCAGCTTAGCGGGGGGACAGGGTTACGAGCAGTACTTC
CDR3: CASSLAGGQGYEQYF

D: -
length: 13
size: few
V: TRBV7-2
J: TRBJ1-2
DNA: TGTGCCAGCAGCCTACAGGAGTGGGATGGCTACACCTTC
CDR3: CASSLQEWDGYTF

D: TRBD2
length: 13
size: few
V: TRBV5-1
J: TRBJ2-7
DNA: TGCGCCAGCAGCTTCGGGGGGGCCTACGAGCAGTACTTC
CDR3: CASSFGGAYEQYF

D: TRBD2
length: 18
size: -
V: TRBV13
J: TRBJ2-7
DNA: TGTGCCAGCAGCCTTATCGTTACCGGGACTAGCGGGTCCTACGAGCAGTACTTC
CDR3: CASSLIVTGTSGSYEQYF

D: TRBD2
length: 16
size: -
V: TRBV13
J: TRBJ2-3
DNA: TGTGCCAGCAGCTTATGGCGGGGGGGCATTACAGATACGCAGTATTTT
CDR3: CASSLWRGGITDTQYF

D: -
length: 12
size: -
V: TRBV29-1
J: TRBJ2-1
DNA: TGCAGCTCCGAGGTCGGAGGCAATGAGCAGTTCTTC
CDR3: CSSEVGGNEQFF

D: -
length: 14
size: few
V: TRBV11-2
J: TRBJ2-5
DNA: TGTGCCAGCAGCTCGAGACAGATCCAAGAGACCCAGTACTTC
CDR3: CASSSRQIQETQYF

D: -
length: 13
size: -
V: TRBV30
J: TRBJ2-7
DNA: TGTGCCTGGAGCCCCCCAGTGCCCTACGAGCAGTACTTC
CDR3: CAWSPPVPYEQYF

D: TRBD1
length: 16
size: -
V: TRBV11-2
J: TRBJ2-5
DNA: TGTGCCAGCAGCCTCCCGGTAGGGGGCATGGGGGAGACCCAGTACTTC
CDR3: CASSLPVGGMGETQYF

D: -
length: 14
size: few
V: TRBV10-3
J: TRBJ2-1
DNA: TGTGCCATCAGTGAGCCGACGGGGAGGAATGAGCAGTTCTTC
CDR3: CAISEPTGRNEQFF

D: -
length: 16
size: -
V: TRBV5-1
J: TRBJ2-2
DNA: TGCGCCAGCAGCTTGGCCGACCACACGGGCACCGGGGAGCTGTTTTTT
CDR3: CASSLADHTGTGELFF

D: TRBD1
length: 14
size: -
V: TRBV9
J: TRBJ1-1
DNA: TGTGCCAGCAGCGGGGACAGGGAGGACACTGAAGCTTTCTTT
CDR3: CASSGDREDTEAFF

D: TRBD2
length: 15
size: few
V: TRBV29-1
J: TRBJ2-1
DNA: TGCAGCGCCGCGACTAGCGGGAGGGAAAGGGGCGAGCAGTTCTTC
CDR3: CSAATSGRERGEQFF

D: TRBD1
length: 14
size: few
V: TRBV29-1
J: TRBJ1-4
DNA: TGCAGCGTCGTTGACAGGGGGCGTGGGGAAAAACTGTTTTTT
CDR3: CSVVDRGRGEKLFF

D: -
length: 14
size: -
V: TRBV5-1
J: TRBJ1-1
DNA: TGCGCCAGCAGCTTGCAACAGAGGAACACTGAAGCTTTCTTT
CDR3: CASSLQQRNTEAFF

D: -
length: 15
size: few
V: TRBV30
J: TRBJ1-3
DNA: TGTGCCTGGAGTGTAACTTCGGGGTTTGGAAACACCATATATTTT
CDR3: CAWSVTSGFGNTIYF

D: -
length: 14
size: -
V: TRBV2
J: TRBJ2-7
DNA: TGTGCCAGCAGAACCGGGACATTTACCTACGAGCAGTACTTC
CDR3: CASRTGTFTYEQYF

D: -
length: 11
size: -
V: TRBV20-1
J: TRBJ2-7
DNA: TGCAGTGCTAGCGGAGCGTACGAGCAGTACTTC
CDR3: CSASGAYEQYF

D: TRBD2
length: 16
size: -
V: TRBV11-2
J: TRBJ2-7
DNA: TGTGCCAGCAGCCCCCTTGGCGGCGGGAGGGCCTACGAGCAGTACTTC
CDR3: CASSPLGGGRAYEQYF

D: -
length: 13
size: few
V: TRBV9
J: TRBJ1-2
DNA: TGTGCCAGCAGCGGAACCGGTAACTATGGCTACACCTTC
CDR3: CASSGTGNYGYTF

D: TRBD1
length: 14
size: -
V: TRBV7-9
J: TRBJ2-5
DNA: TGTGCCAGCAGCTTAGGACAGGGACAAGAGACCCAGTACTTC
CDR3: CASSLGQGQETQYF

D: TRBD1
length: 14
size: -
V: TRBV5-1
J: TRBJ1-1
DNA: TGCGCCAGCAGCCTGGGGCAGGGGGGCACTGAAGCTTTCTTT
CDR3: CASSLGQGGTEAFF

D: -
length: 14
size: -
V: TRBV27
J: TRBJ2-2
DNA: TGTGCCAGCTCTGACAATTTGGCCACCGGGGAGCTGTTTTTT
CDR3: CASSDNLATGELFF

D: TRBD2
length: 15
size: -
V: TRBV4-3
J: TRBJ2-7
DNA: TGCGCCAGCAGCCAACTCCTAGCGGGGGGCCTGGGCCAGTACTTC
CDR3: CASSQLLAGGLGQYF

D: -
length: 13
size: -
V: TRBV2
J: TRBJ1-1
DNA: TGTGCCAGCAGATTGGAGGCGCAGACTGAAGCTTTCTTT
CDR3: CASRLEAQTEAFF

D: -
length: 15
size: -
V: TRBV21-1
J: TRBJ2-7
DNA: TGTGCCAGCAGCAAAGTCCGACAGGGCGCCTACGAGCAGTACTTC
CDR3: CASSKVRQGAYEQYF